These 30 T cell receptor beta chains were sequenced from one sample in a study of blood T cells in healthy people across ages. The second PCR ran about 6 to 12 cycles with a sample-barcoded 5' primer and J-beta primers. TCRdb passed the 5' RACE reads through MiXCR, listing each CDR3 protein once. The table records about 900,000 distinct CDR3 sequences, 62% of them present only once. Sequencing input: blood. All receptors derive from a man aged 25-45 years in good health.

The chain carries TRBV30 and TRBJ1-4; D remains unclear. The CDR3 loop spans 14 amino acids. Germline V lookup: CDR1 GTSNPN, CDR2 SVGIG (reference sequence). V gave up 3 bases and J gave up 1 base, with 9 bases separating them. CDR3 region: CAWSRSRTNEKLFF. DNA of the CDR3: TGTGCCTGGAGCAGGTCAAGAACTAATGAAAAACTGTTTTTT.

The V gene is TRBV15, the J gene TRBJ2-5; TRBD1 is a possible D gene (5 bases). The end of the DNA is better explained by TRBJ2-7, so the J call may be wrong. The CDR3 covers 14 residues. Germline CDR1 is LNHNV and CDR2 is YYDKDF (reference sequence). The CDR3 spells CATSRGQGTDEQYF. The CDR3, as DNA: TGTGCCACCAGCAGAGGGCAGGGAACTGACGAGCAGTACTTC.

CDR3 residues: CASSAADEQYF. The CDR3 coding sequence is TGTGCCAGCAGCGCAGCGGACGAGCAGTACTTC. V is TRBV7-9 and J is TRBJ2-7, with D possibly matching TRBD2 (5 bases). Trimming shortened V by 5 bases and J by 5 bases, and 7 bases separated the two germline ends. Per the germline V gene, CDR1 is SEHNR and CDR2 is FQNEAQ (reference sequence). The CDR3 runs 11 residues.

In its sample, this clonotype was seen a few times. The chain employs TRBV20-1 and TRBJ2-7; D call uncertain. The CDR3 runs 14 residues. V dropped 0 bases and J dropped 0 bases, with 9 bases sitting between them. Germline V gene lookup returns CDR1 DFQATT and CDR2 SNEGSKA (reference sequence). CDR3 DNA: TGCAGTGCTAGAGATGTGGTTCCCTCCTACGAGCAGTACTTC. Translating it yields CSARDVVPSYEQYF.

CDR3 amino acids: CSATKERGRDTQYF. The DNA for the CDR3 is TGCAGTGCCACTAAAGAGCGGGGAAGGGATACGCAGTATTTT. The chain uses TRBV20-1 and TRBJ2-3; 7 bases agree with TRBD2. This CDR3 comprises 14 residues. The junction had 12 bases not matched to a gene; V was cut back by 6 bases and J by 6 bases. Germline loops: CDR1 DFQATT, CDR2 SNEGSKA (reference sequence).

V usage is TRBV5-1 and J usage is TRBJ2-5; the match to TRBD2 covers 11 bases. There are 15 residues in the CDR3. CDR1 SGHRS and CDR2 YFSETQ come from the germline V gene. The junction had 7 bases not matched to a gene; V was cut back by 4 bases and J by 5 bases. CDR3 nucleotide sequence: TGCGCCAGCAGCACCGGGGCTAGCGGGGGGGAGACCCAGTACTTC. Its protein is CASSTGASGGETQYF.

The CDR3 sequence is CASSTPGGTGDLYGYTF. CDR3 in DNA: TGTGCCAGCAGCACACCTGGTGGGACAGGGGACCTCTATGGCTACACCTTC. This chain joins TRBV13 and TRBJ1-2; 10 nucleotides agree with TRBD1. The V gene end was trimmed by 5 bases and the J gene end by 4 bases; junction bases not matched to a gene: 13. CDR1 is PRHDT and CDR2 is FYEKMQ in the germline V gene (reference sequence). The CDR3 sequence is 17 residues long.

A few counts support this clonotype. This chain uses TRBV20-1 with TRBJ1-4, with a tentative D call TRBD1 (6 bases). Germline V gene data show CDR1 as DFQATT and CDR2 as SNEGSKA (reference sequence). The V end lost 5 bases, the J end lost 5 bases, and 12 bases lay between the germline ends. This CDR3 has 13 residues. The CDR3 loop is CSARTGTNEKLFF. CDR3 nucleotides: TGCAGTGCTCGAACAGGGACGAATGAAAAACTGTTTTTT.

Regarding this clonotype: Compared with germline, one end of the junction differs, possibly owing to a read error. This sequence joins TRBV7-2 and TRBJ2-2; 12 positions match TRBD2. This CDR3 has 18 amino acids. The V gene's germline CDR1 is SGHTA and CDR2 FQGNSA. As DNA, the CDR3 is TGTGCCAGCAGCTTAGAACTAGCGGGGGGTCTAAACACCGGGGAGCAGTTTTTT. This encodes CASSLELAGGLNTGEQFF.

The chain is built from TRBV20-1 and TRBJ1-2; the D gene is possibly TRBD1 (6 bases). Looked up from germline, CDR1 is DFQATT and CDR2 is SNEGSKA (reference sequence). V was trimmed by 6 bases and J by 5 bases, leaving 16 bases between them. CDR3 length: 13 amino acids. CDR3 DNA sequence: TGCAGTGCATTCAAACGGGACATGTATGGCTACACCTTC. Amino acid sequence: CSAFKRDMYGYTF.

The V gene is TRBV7-2, the J gene TRBJ2-3; D unresolved. Germline-derived CDR1 and CDR2 are SGHTA and FQGNSA. CDR3 length: 13 residues. The germline V and J ends were trimmed by 1 base and 6 bases, with 8 bases remaining between them. The CDR3 region is CASSLEVRDTQYF. CDR3 in DNA: TGTGCCAGCAGCTTAGAAGTTCGGGATACGCAGTATTTT.

Only a few counts were recorded for this clonotype. This may be a read error, as it is one base from a much larger clone. This chain links TRBV28 with TRBJ1-2; 7 nucleotides align to TRBD1. V lost 6 bases and J lost 4; bases outside the gene matches: 2. This CDR3 contains 12 residues. CDR1 MDHEN and CDR2 SYDVKM come from the germline V gene. The CDR3 coding sequence is TGTGCCAGCAGCACAGGGGTCTATGGCTACACCTTC. It encodes CASSTGVYGYTF.

This chain joins TRBV14 and TRBJ1-5, with D perhaps matching TRBD1 (5 bases). The germline V and J ends were trimmed by 4 bases and 9 bases, with 10 bases remaining between them. Germline CDR1 reads SGHDN; CDR2 reads FVKESK. The CDR3 spans 12 residues. The CDR3 sequence is CASSLSGGPQHF. The CDR3 DNA sequence: TGTGCCAGCAGCCTCTCGGGGGGGCCCCAGCATTTT.

This clonotype came up a few times. Written as DNA, the CDR3 is TGTGCCAGCAGTCGTAACGGGGAGCTGTTTTTT. This encodes CASSRNGELFF. This chain joins TRBV6-1 and TRBJ2-2; D not resolved. The CDR3 is 11 residues long. The V and J ends lost 5 bases and 7 bases respectively, with 5 bases between them. The germline V gene has CDR1 MNHNS and CDR2 SASEGT.

This clonotype came up once. At one end the junction does not follow the germline gene, possibly because of a read error. The chain combines TRBV7-7 with TRBJ2-6, with TRBD2 as a possible D gene (6 bases). CDR1 and CDR2 from the germline V gene are SSHAT and FNYEAQ (reference sequence). This CDR3 is built from 17 residues. The CDR3 spells CASSLALGGPGANVPTF. For the CDR3, the DNA is TGTGCCAGCAGCTTAGCGCTGGGGGGACCTGGGGCCAACGTCCCGACTTTC.

The chain joins TRBV7-3 to TRBJ2-1; D possibly corresponds to TRBD1 (6 bases). CDR1 is SGHTA, CDR2 FQGTGA, per germline. Trimming removed 6 bases from V and 8 bases from J, with 11 bases in between. CDR3 length: 12 amino acids. CDR3: CASSNRVDEQFF. The DNA for the CDR3 is TGTGCCAGCAGTAACAGGGTCGATGAGCAGTTCTTC. Supplemented by reference TRBV7-3 and TRBJ2-1, the full variable domain reads GAGVSQTPSNKVTEKGKYVELRCDPISGHTALYWYRQSLGQGPEFLIYFQGTGAADDSGLPNDRFFAVRPEGSVSTLKIQRTERGDSAVYLCASSNRVDEQFFGPGTRLTVL.

The chain carries TRBV11-2 and TRBJ2-1, with TRBD1 matching 7 bases. The CDR3 has 15 amino acids. Germline V gives CDR1 SGHAT, CDR2 FQNNGV. V trimming: 5 bases; J trimming: 7 bases; junction bases outside the gene matches: 11. In DNA, the CDR3 is TGTGCCAGCAGCCCCCCACTACAGGGGTTGAATGAGCAGTTCTTC. Its protein product is CASSPPLQGLNEQFF.

J is TRBJ2-5 and V is TRBV20-1, with no clear D. The CDR3 loop spans 14 amino acids. Germline CDR1 and CDR2: DFQATT and SNEGSKA (reference sequence). Trimming took 3 bases from V and 4 from J, leaving 15 bases between them. The CDR3 region is CSASSEFGLETQYF. DNA of the CDR3: TGCAGTGCTAGTAGTGAGTTTGGCTTAGAGACCCAGTACTTC.

The gene calls are TRBV18 and TRBJ2-1; 8 bases are a match to TRBD1. After removal of 3 bases from V and 9 bases from J, the junction contained 4 bases not matched to a gene. CDR3 size: 13 residues. Germline CDR1 is KGHSH and CDR2 is LQKENI. The CDR3 DNA is TGTGCCAGCTCACCTGACAGGGGTGGTGAGCAGTTCTTC. It translates to CASSPDRGGEQFF.

The chain has TRBV6-5 and TRBJ1-2; D not certain. V gave up 5 bases and J gave up 8 bases, with 12 bases separating them. Per the germline V gene, CDR1 is MNHEY and CDR2 is SVGAGI. This CDR3 is 12 amino acids long. CDR3 sequence: CASSNERRGYTF. The CDR3 DNA reads as TGTGCCAGCAGTAACGAGAGGAGAGGCTACACCTTC.

J is TRBJ2-5 and V is TRBV7-7; 9 nucleotides agree with TRBD1. The CDR3 runs 15 residues. Trimming at V came to 6 bases and at J to 5 bases, leaving 10 bases not matched to a gene. Germline values: CDR1 SSHAT, CDR2 FNYEAQ (reference sequence). For the CDR3, the DNA is TGTGCCAGCAGTCCCGGGACAGGGCACGGGGAGACCCAGTACTTC. The encoded protein is CASSPGTGHGETQYF.

The V call is TRBV4-2, the J call TRBJ1-2; TRBD1 agrees at 7 bases. V was pared by 3 bases and J by 2 bases, with 15 bases of the junction left unmatched. There are 18 residues in the CDR3. Germline CDR1 is LGHNA and CDR2 is YNFKEQ. The chain's CDR3 is CASSQSSGGTEDNYGYTF. The CDR3, as DNA: TGTGCCAGCAGCCAGTCATCGGGGGGGACAGAAGACAACTATGGCTACACCTTC.

J is TRBJ2-7 and V is TRBV7-3; the D gene could be TRBD1 or TRBD2 (5 bases each). The CDR3 is 16 residues long. Trimming removed 4 bases at V and 4 bases at J, with 20 bases between. The germline V gene has CDR1 SGHTA and CDR2 FQGTGA. CDR3 amino acids: CASSSAEGPGMYEQYF. The CDR3 coding sequence is TGTGCCAGCAGCTCCGCAGAGGGGCCGGGGATGTACGAGCAGTACTTC.

Only a few counts were recorded for this clonotype. This chain connects TRBV28 to TRBJ2-1; D is unresolved. The CDR3 totals 12 residues. From germline, CDR1 is MDHEN and CDR2 SYDVKM. The V end lost 3 bases, the J end lost 8 bases, and 8 bases lay between the germline ends. The CDR3 sequence: CASSFLWDEQFF. The CDR3 nucleotides are TGTGCCAGCAGTTTCCTATGGGATGAGCAGTTCTTC.

The chain links TRBV6-6 to TRBJ2-7; possibly TRBD2 for D (5 bases). V gave up 2 bases and J gave up 6 bases, with 8 bases separating them. This CDR3 has 12 residues. CDR1 is MNHNY and CDR2 is SVGAGI in the germline V gene (reference sequence). The CDR3 spells CASSYGETEQYF. CDR3 bases: TGTGCCAGCAGTTACGGGGAGACCGAGCAGTACTTC.

The V call is TRBV3-1, the J call TRBJ2-3, with D possibly being TRBD1 or TRBD2 (5 bases each). Trimming removed 0 bases from V and 2 bases from J, with 21 bases in between. The CDR3 is 19 residues long. Germline CDR1 is LGHDT and CDR2 is YNNKEL (reference sequence). The CDR3 reads CASSQDIQLGTGYTDTQYF. The CDR3 nucleotides are TGTGCCAGCAGCCAAGATATACAGTTAGGGACGGGTTACACAGATACGCAGTATTTT.

CDR3 loop: CASSYRSSGVIYNEQFF. CDR3 DNA: TGTGCCAGCAGTTACCGGTCTAGCGGGGTGATCTACAATGAGCAGTTCTTC. The chain is built from TRBV6-6 and TRBJ2-1; 9 positions agree with TRBD2. Germline V gives CDR1 MNHNY, CDR2 SVGAGI (reference sequence). V was clipped by 2 bases and J by 3 bases; unmatched bases: 8. This CDR3 has 17 residues.

This clonotype was counted a few times. The rearrangement uses TRBV20-1 and TRBJ2-1; a possible D gene is TRBD1 (6 bases). There are 12 residues in the CDR3. Trimming shortened V by 3 bases and J by 5 bases, and 8 bases separated the two germline ends. CDR1 is DFQATT and CDR2 is SNEGSKA in the germline V gene (reference sequence). The CDR3 is CSARDRDNEQFF. DNA for the CDR3: TGCAGTGCTAGGGACAGAGACAATGAGCAGTTCTTC.

This clonotype showed up just a few times. The V and J genes are TRBV12-3 or TRBV12-4 and TRBJ2-7; TRBD1 agrees at 11 bases. The CDR3 runs 13 residues. V trimming: 6 bases; J trimming: 6 bases; junction bases outside the gene matches: 4. The CDR3 DNA sequence: TGTGCCAGCAGGCGGACAGGGGGCCGCGAGCAGTACTTC. Amino acids: CASRRTGGREQYF.

V gene TRBV28 combines with J gene TRBJ2-2, with TRBD2 matching over 8 bases. The CDR3 spans 14 residues. Germline V gene data show CDR1 as MDHEN and CDR2 as SYDVKM. V lost 2 bases to trimming and J lost 5 bases; unmatched junction nucleotides: 1. The CDR3 region has the DNA TGTGCCAGCAGTTTAATAGCGGGAACCGGGGAGCTGTTTTTT. Its translation is CASSLIAGTGELFF.